Following are 16 T cell receptor beta chains from one sample sequenced in a study of blood T cell repertoires in COVID-19. TCRdb keeps only in-frame clones here, not all; method: immunoSEQ multiplex PCR. The sample yields around 200,000 clones, 86% seen once. Sequenced material: peripheral blood. All receptors derive from a woman of 80 years or more in a cohort sampled during active or convalescent COVID-19.

This sequence joins TRBV5-1 and TRBJ2-7; D not certain. Trimming left V 5 bases short and J 2 bases short, with 5 bases between. The CDR3 extends over 11 amino acids. Germline CDR1 reads SGHRS; CDR2 reads YFSETQ. CDR3 coding DNA: TGCGCCAGCAGTAATACCTACGAGCAGTACTTC. Encoded protein: CASSNTYEQYF.

This chain joins TRBV5-1 and TRBJ2-3, with D maybe TRBD1 (5 bases). V was shortened by 2 bases and J by 4 bases, with 11 bases between the two germline ends. The CDR3 has 14 amino acids. Per the germline V gene, CDR1 is SGHRS and CDR2 is YFSETQ. The CDR3: CASSFGLQADTQYF. CDR3 in DNA: TGCGCCAGCAGCTTCGGGCTACAGGCAGATACGCAGTATTTT.

The chain employs TRBV7-2 and TRBJ1-6; D possibly corresponds to TRBD1 (5 bases). Germline V gene lookup returns CDR1 SGHTA and CDR2 FQGNSA. V lost 5 bases, J lost 5 bases, and 16 bases lay in between. The CDR3 runs 16 residues. CDR3 sequence: CASSLTGGMNNSPLHF. The CDR3, as DNA: TGTGCCAGCAGCCTCACGGGGGGGATGAATAATTCACCCCTCCACTTT.

The chain couples TRBV7-9 to TRBJ2-2, with D possibly matching TRBD2 (5 bases). This CDR3 contains 16 residues. V shed 5 bases and J shed 4 bases, with 17 bases lying between them. Germline V lookup: CDR1 SEHNR, CDR2 FQNEAQ (reference sequence). The CDR3 sequence is CASSPQRVGATGELFF. DNA of the CDR3: TGTGCCAGCAGCCCCCAGAGGGTGGGCGCCACCGGGGAGCTGTTTTTT.

This clone has just a few counts. The J gene is TRBJ1-2, the V gene TRBV4-3; D unresolved. The CDR3 spans 13 residues. Trimming stripped 1 base from V and 4 bases from J, with 7 bases between. CDR1 and CDR2 (germline): LGHNA, YSLEER. The CDR3 loop is CASSQGQIYGYTF. CDR3 nucleotides: TGCGCCAGCAGCCAAGGTCAGATCTATGGCTACACCTTC.

This sequence joins TRBV7-2 and TRBJ2-5; possible D gene TRBD1, 6 bases. Trimming removed 4 bases from V and 5 bases from J, with 14 bases in between. The CDR3 contains 14 residues. Germline V lookup: CDR1 SGHTA, CDR2 FQGNSA. The CDR3 here is CASSSGRGKETQYF. CDR3 bases: TGTGCCAGCAGCTCTGGCAGGGGAAAGGAGACCCAGTACTTC.

This clone was detected only once. The J gene is TRBJ2-1, the V gene TRBV6-5, with D perhaps matching TRBD2 (7 bases). CDR1 and CDR2 from the germline V gene are MNHEY and SVGAGI. The CDR3 runs 15 residues. Trimming pared 0 bases from V and 10 bases from J, leaving 16 bases between. Here the CDR3 DNA reads TGTGCCAGCAGTTACTCTCGGGGGGCCTCTCGGGAGCAGTTCTTC. Translation: CASSYSRGASREQFF.

This clone was seen a few times. V is TRBV5-4 and J is TRBJ2-7; 11 bases are a match to TRBD2. Trimming removed 0 bases from V and 7 bases from J; junction bases left unmatched: 9. The germline V gene encodes CDR1 SGHNT and CDR2 YYREEE (reference sequence). This CDR3 spans 16 amino acids. The CDR3 here is CASSLVSLAGDYEQYV. For the CDR3, the DNA is TGTGCCAGCAGCTTGGTGTCACTAGCGGGAGATTATGAGCAGTACGTC.

This clone was counted once. The chain carries TRBV3-1 (or the pseudogene TRBV3-2) and TRBJ2-1; TRBD1 matches 8 bases. The J segment lost 2 bases and the V segment lost 0 bases, leaving 6 bases of the junction unmatched. The CDR3 is 17 amino acids. Germline V gene sequence: CDR1 LGHDT, CDR2 YNNKEL (reference sequence). The CDR3 loop is CASSQEGTGRPYNEQFF. CDR3 in DNA: TGTGCCAGCAGCCAAGAAGGGACAGGAAGGCCCTACAATGAGCAGTTCTTC.

This sequence joins TRBV4-3 and TRBJ1-4, with D maybe TRBD1 (5 bases). CDR1 LGHNA and CDR2 YSLEER come from the germline V gene. CDR3 length equals 15 residues. V was pared by 1 base and J by 7 bases, with 13 bases between. The CDR3 loop is CASSQGPGSGEKLFF. In nucleotides, the CDR3 is TGCGCCAGCAGCCAAGGCCCAGGGTCGGGTGAAAAACTGTTTTTT.

The chain employs TRBV3-1 (or the pseudogene TRBV3-2) and TRBJ1-4; 10 bases are shared with TRBD1. This CDR3 is 15 amino acids long. J gave up 8 bases and V 4 bases, and 7 bases lay outside the gene matches. Germline-derived CDR1 and CDR2 are LGHDT and YNNKEL (reference sequence). The CDR3 sequence: CASSLGTGDREKLFF. The CDR3 DNA reads TGTGCCAGCAGCCTTGGGACAGGGGATAGAGAAAAACTGTTTTTT.

The chain couples TRBV5-4 to TRBJ2-1, with TRBD1 matching 10 bases. V shed 3 bases, J shed 3 bases, and the junction held 0 bases outside the gene matches. The germline V gene encodes CDR1 SGHNT and CDR2 YYREEE (reference sequence). This CDR3 region has 14 residues. The CDR3 sequence is CASSWTGGYNEQFF. DNA of the CDR3: TGTGCCAGCAGCTGGACAGGGGGCTACAATGAGCAGTTCTTC.

CDR3 region: CASSFGTSGHTYNEQFF. The CDR3 DNA sequence: TGCGCCAGCAGCTTCGGGACTAGCGGGCACACATACAATGAGCAGTTCTTC. The chain has TRBV5-1 and TRBJ2-1; 12 positions match TRBD2. CDR1 and CDR2 from the germline V gene are SGHRS and YFSETQ. With 2 bases clipped from V and 4 bases from J, the junction kept 7 bases outside the gene matches. The CDR3 is 17 residues long.

The chain carries TRBV9 and TRBJ1-4, with 9 positions matching TRBD1. The V and J ends lost 3 bases and 7 bases, in that order; junction bases with no gene match: 4. The CDR3 spans 14 residues. Germline loops: CDR1 SGDLS, CDR2 YYNGEE. CDR3 residues: CASSAWDRVEKLFF. As DNA, the CDR3 is TGTGCCAGCAGCGCCTGGGACAGGGTTGAAAAACTGTTTTTT.

This sequence joins TRBV28 and TRBJ2-3; 9 nucleotides line up with TRBD1. This CDR3 has 15 residues. The V segment lost 5 bases and the J segment 4 bases; nucleotides outside the gene matches: 7. Germline loops: CDR1 MDHEN, CDR2 SYDVKM. The CDR3 DNA sequence: TGTGCCAGCAGTCCGAACTGGACAGGGGCAGATACGCAGTATTTT. Translation: CASSPNWTGADTQYF.

The sample holds one count of this clone. The V gene is TRBV3-1 (or the pseudogene TRBV3-2), the J gene TRBJ2-1; TRBD2 matches at 10 bases. Germline CDR1 is LGHDT and CDR2 is YNNKEL (reference sequence). The CDR3 has 17 residues. Germline trimming cut 2 bases from V and 2 bases from J; bases unmatched to any gene: 6. The CDR3 here is CASSQSLTSGTYNEQFF. The CDR3 DNA reads TGTGCCAGCAGCCAAAGTCTAACTAGCGGGACCTACAATGAGCAGTTCTTC.